The entry below gives a single T cell receptor beta chain sequence along with its context. Its matching antigen is unknown. The record originates from a study of shared clonotypes between healthy human individuals. Study context: CD4 naive and CD4 memory each took three plates per donor, while CD8 naive took two and CD8 memory one. Findings and caveats of the study: Non-shared clonotypes displayed generation probabilities falling below those of clonotypes present in all four donors. Naive CD4 clonotypes overlapped across a few donors at roughly 4.5%. Naive subsets generally had larger estimated richness than memory subsets.

The protocol was immunoSEQ multiplex PCR, while the TCRdb copy is restricted to in-frame clones and leaves out a portion. Of 1,100,000 or so clones detected, 75% to 85% appear once; the ten largest clones hold 0.52%. The germline CDR1 and CDR2 sequences are LGHNA and YNFKEQ. V was pared by 5 bases and J by 5 bases, with 15 bases of the junction left unmatched. This CDR3 comprises 19 residues. V is TRBV4-2 and J is TRBJ2-1, with 13 positions matching TRBD2. The sequencing input was memory CD4+ T cells from PBMCs. This sample's subset: CD45RA-negative fraction. This TCR derives from a man aged 18-30 years in good health. Some clones in this sample may be carry-over from other donors' samples. The CDR3 here is CASSLRTSGRGERDNEQFF. DNA for the CDR3: TGTGCCAGCAGCTTACGGACTAGCGGGAGAGGGGAGCGAGACAATGAGCAGTTCTTC.